The 8 T cell receptor beta chains in this list originate from one sample, sequenced in a study of technical replicates of blood from several donors. Assay: immunoSEQ multiplex PCR; the TCRdb copy retains only in-frame clones and omits some. The profile covers approximately 97,000 clones, with around 96% appearing a single time and about 0.39% taken by the ten largest. The sample taken for sequencing was T cells isolated from PBMCs. The receptors derive from a human donor in good health.

V gene TRBV6-1 combines with J gene TRBJ2-7; 7 nucleotides agree with TRBD1. Germline V gene sequence: CDR1 MNHNS, CDR2 SASEGT. Germline trimming cut 5 bases from V and 1 base from J; bases unmatched to any gene: 5. There are 14 residues in the CDR3. This chain's CDR3 is CASSTWTGSYEQYF. CDR3 nucleotide sequence: TGTGCCAGCAGTACTTGGACAGGTTCCTACGAGCAGTACTTC.

This clone has a handful of counts. The chain is built from TRBV7-9 and TRBJ1-1; D is unresolved. Germline V CDR1 and CDR2: SEHNR, FQNEAQ (reference sequence). The CDR3 is made up of 12 amino acids. The V gene lost 5 bases and the J gene lost 5 bases, with 9 bases spanning the gap. CDR3 loop: CASSVEDTEAFF. The CDR3 DNA is TGTGCCAGCAGCGTGGAGGATACTGAAGCTTTCTTT. Together with reference TRBV7-9 and TRBJ1-1, the CDR3 gives the full variable domain: DTGVSQNPRHKITKRGQNVTFRCDPISEHNRLYWYRQTLGQGPEFLTYFQNEAQLEKSRLLSDRFSAERPKGSFSTLEIQRTEQGDSAMYLCASSVEDTEAFFGQGTRLTVV.

J is TRBJ1-2 and V is TRBV30; TRBD1 is a possible D gene (6 bases). Trimming removed 5 bases at V and 3 bases at J, with 13 bases between. The CDR3 is 13 residues long. CDR1 and CDR2 from the germline V gene are GTSNPN and SVGIG (reference sequence). In DNA, the CDR3 is TGTGCCTGGGAACAGGGAGACGACTATGGCTACACCTTC. This translates into CAWEQGDDYGYTF. The entire variable domain, with the rest obtained from reference TRBV30 and TRBJ1-2, is as follows: SQTIHQWPATLVQPVGSPLSLECTVEGTSNPNLYWYRQAAGRGLQLLFYSVGIGQISSEVPQNLSASRPQDRQFILSSKKLLLSDSGFYLCAWEQGDDYGYTFGSGTRLTVV.

The CDR3 here is CASSGREFRNTEAFF. Written as DNA, the CDR3 is TGTGCCAGTAGTGGCAGGGAATTTCGGAACACTGAAGCTTTCTTT. This rearrangement joins TRBV19 to TRBJ1-1, with a weak D call TRBD1 (5 bases). Germline V lookup: CDR1 LNHDA, CDR2 SQIVND (reference sequence). The CDR3 loop spans 15 amino acids. Trimming removed 5 bases from V and 1 base from J, with 14 bases in between.

This clone has just one count. The V and J genes are TRBV6-1 and TRBJ2-7; a weak D match, TRBD1 (6 bases). Germline V lookup: CDR1 MNHNS, CDR2 SASEGT. Between the trimmed V and J ends, which lost 4 bases and 5 bases, there was a span of 9 bases. The CDR3 is 12 residues long. As DNA, the CDR3 is TGTGCCAGCAGTGTCAGGGGCGACGAGCAGTACTTC. It codes for CASSVRGDEQYF.

CDR3 protein: CASSLWILGQEDTEAFF. The CDR3 region has the DNA TGTGCCAGCAGCTTATGGATCCTAGGACAGGAGGACACTGAAGCTTTCTTT. The J gene is TRBJ1-1, the V gene TRBV11-3, with 7 bases that match TRBD1. This CDR3 has 17 residues. Germline CDR1 reads SGHNT; CDR2 reads YENEEA. The V and J ends lost 2 bases and 3 bases, in that order; junction bases with no gene match: 12.

The rearrangement joins TRBV7-2 to TRBJ1-2; the match to TRBD1 covers 7 bases. There are 14 residues in the CDR3. Trimming cost V 0 bases and J 5 bases; bases outside gene matches: 3. Germline loops: CDR1 SGHTA, CDR2 FQGNSA. This CDR3 reads CASSLAQGLYGYTF. In DNA, the CDR3 is TGTGCCAGCAGCTTAGCACAGGGGTTGTATGGCTACACCTTC.

The table lists this clone with a count of one. This rearrangement joins TRBV5-1 to TRBJ2-3; D unclear. The CDR3 runs to 13 residues. In germline, CDR1 is SGHRS, CDR2 YFSETQ. Between the trimmed V and J ends, which lost 3 bases and 2 bases, there was a span of 7 bases. DNA of the CDR3: TGCGCCAGCAGCTCCCCTAACACAGATACGCAGTATTTT. Protein sequence: CASSSPNTDTQYF.